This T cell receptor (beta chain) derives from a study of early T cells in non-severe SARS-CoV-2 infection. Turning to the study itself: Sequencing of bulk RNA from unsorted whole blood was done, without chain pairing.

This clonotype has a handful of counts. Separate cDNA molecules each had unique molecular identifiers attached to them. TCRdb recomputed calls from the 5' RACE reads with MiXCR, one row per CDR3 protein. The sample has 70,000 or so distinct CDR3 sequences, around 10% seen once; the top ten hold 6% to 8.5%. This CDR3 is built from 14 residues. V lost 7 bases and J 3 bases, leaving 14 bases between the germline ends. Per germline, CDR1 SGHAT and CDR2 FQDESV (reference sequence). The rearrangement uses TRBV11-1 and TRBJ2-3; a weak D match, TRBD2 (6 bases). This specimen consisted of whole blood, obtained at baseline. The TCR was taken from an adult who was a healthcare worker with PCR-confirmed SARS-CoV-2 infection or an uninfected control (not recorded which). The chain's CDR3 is CASNGGSGTDTQYF. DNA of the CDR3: TGTGCCAGCAATGGGGGGTCGGGGACAGATACGCAGTATTTT.